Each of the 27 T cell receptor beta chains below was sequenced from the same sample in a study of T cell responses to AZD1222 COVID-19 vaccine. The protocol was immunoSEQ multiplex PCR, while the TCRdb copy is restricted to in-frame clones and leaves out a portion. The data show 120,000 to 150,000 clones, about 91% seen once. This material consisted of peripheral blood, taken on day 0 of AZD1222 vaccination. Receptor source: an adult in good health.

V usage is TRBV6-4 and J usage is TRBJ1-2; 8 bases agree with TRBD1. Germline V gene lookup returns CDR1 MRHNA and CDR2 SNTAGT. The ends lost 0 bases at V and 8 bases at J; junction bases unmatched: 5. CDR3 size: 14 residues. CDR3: CASSDSDRVGGYTF. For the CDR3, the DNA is TGTGCCAGCAGTGACTCGGACAGGGTAGGAGGCTACACCTTC.

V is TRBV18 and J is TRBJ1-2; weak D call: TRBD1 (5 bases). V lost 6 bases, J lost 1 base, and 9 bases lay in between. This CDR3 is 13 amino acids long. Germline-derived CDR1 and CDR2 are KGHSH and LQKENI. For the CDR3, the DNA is TGTGCCAGCTCGCGCGACAGTAACTATGGCTACACCTTC. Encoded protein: CASSRDSNYGYTF.

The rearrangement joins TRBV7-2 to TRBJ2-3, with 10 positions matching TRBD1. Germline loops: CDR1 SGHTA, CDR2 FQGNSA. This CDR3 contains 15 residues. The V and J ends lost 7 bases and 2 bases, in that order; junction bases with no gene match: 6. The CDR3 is CASTPGQGNTDTQYF. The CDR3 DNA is TGTGCCAGCACCCCGGGACAGGGGAACACAGATACGCAGTATTTT.

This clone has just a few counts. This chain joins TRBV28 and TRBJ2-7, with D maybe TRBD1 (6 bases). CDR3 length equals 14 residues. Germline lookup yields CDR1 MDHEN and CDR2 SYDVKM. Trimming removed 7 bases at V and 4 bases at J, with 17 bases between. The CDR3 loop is CASTIIGQGYEQYF. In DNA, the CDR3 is TGTGCCAGCACCATCATAGGGCAGGGGTACGAGCAGTACTTC.

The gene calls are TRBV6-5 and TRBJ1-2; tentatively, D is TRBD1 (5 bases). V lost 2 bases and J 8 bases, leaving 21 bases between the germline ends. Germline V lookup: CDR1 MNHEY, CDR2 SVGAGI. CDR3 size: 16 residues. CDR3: CASSYGGLGGVVGYTF. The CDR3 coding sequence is TGTGCCAGCAGTTACGGGGGACTGGGAGGGGTAGTGGGCTACACCTTC.

CDR3 residues: CASSPPGGWQPQHF. CDR3 DNA: TGTGCCAGCAGTCCCCCGGGGGGATGGCAGCCCCAGCATTTT. The chain couples TRBV6-2 or TRBV6-3 to TRBJ1-5; D perhaps matches TRBD1 (5 bases). Germline CDR1 reads MNHEY; CDR2 reads SVGEGT. This CDR3 has 14 residues. The germline V and J ends were trimmed by 5 bases and 7 bases, with 15 bases remaining between them.

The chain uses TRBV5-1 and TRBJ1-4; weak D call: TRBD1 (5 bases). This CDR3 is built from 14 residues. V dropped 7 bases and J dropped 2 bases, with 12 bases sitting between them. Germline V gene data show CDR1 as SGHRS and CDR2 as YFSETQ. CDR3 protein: CASHSGGTNEKLFF. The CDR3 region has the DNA TGCGCCAGCCATTCGGGGGGGACTAATGAAAAACTGTTTTTT. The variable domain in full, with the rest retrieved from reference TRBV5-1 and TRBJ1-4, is KAGVTQTPRYLIKTRGQQVTLSCSPISGHRSVSWYQQTPGQGLQFLFEYFSETQRNKGNFPGRFSGRQFSNSRSEMNVSTLELGDSALYLCASHSGGTNEKLFFGSGTQLSVL.

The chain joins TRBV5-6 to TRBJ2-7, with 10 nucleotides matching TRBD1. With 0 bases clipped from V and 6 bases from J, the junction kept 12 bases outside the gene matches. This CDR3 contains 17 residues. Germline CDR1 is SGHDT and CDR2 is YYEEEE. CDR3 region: CASSLALTGTGVSEQYF. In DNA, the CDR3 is TGTGCCAGCAGCTTGGCCTTGACCGGGACAGGGGTGTCCGAGCAGTACTTC.

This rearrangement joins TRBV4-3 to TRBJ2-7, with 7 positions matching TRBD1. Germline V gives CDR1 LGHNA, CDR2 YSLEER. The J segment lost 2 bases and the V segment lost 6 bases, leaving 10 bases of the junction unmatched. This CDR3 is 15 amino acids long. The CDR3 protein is CASSKTTGQAYEQYF. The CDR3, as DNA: TGCGCCAGCAGTAAAACGACAGGGCAAGCCTACGAGCAGTACTTC.

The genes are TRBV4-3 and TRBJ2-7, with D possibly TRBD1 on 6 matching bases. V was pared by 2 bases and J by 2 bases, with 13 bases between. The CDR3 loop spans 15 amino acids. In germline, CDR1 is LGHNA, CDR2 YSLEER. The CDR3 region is CASSQTDRRPYEQYF. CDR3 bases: TGCGCCAGCAGCCAAACTGACAGGAGGCCCTACGAGCAGTACTTC.

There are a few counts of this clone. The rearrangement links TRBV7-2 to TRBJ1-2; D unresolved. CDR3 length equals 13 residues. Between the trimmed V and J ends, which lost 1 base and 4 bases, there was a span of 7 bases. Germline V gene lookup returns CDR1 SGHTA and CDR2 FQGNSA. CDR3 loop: CASSLDPGYGYTF. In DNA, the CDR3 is TGTGCCAGCAGCTTAGACCCCGGCTATGGCTACACCTTC.

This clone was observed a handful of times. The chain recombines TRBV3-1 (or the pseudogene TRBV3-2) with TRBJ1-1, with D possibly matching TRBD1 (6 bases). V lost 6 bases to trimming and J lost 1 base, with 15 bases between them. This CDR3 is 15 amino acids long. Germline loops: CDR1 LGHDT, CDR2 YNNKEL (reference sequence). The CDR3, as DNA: TGTGCCAGCAGTCTAAGGCCGACAGGGAACACTGAAGCTTTCTTT. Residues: CASSLRPTGNTEAFF.

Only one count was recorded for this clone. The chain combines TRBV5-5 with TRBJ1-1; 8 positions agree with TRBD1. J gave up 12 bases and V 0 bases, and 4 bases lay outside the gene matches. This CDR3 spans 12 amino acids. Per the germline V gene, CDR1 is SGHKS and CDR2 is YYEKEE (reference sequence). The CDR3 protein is CASSLVDREPFF. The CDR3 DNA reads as TGTGCCAGCAGCTTGGTGGACAGGGAACCTTTCTTT.

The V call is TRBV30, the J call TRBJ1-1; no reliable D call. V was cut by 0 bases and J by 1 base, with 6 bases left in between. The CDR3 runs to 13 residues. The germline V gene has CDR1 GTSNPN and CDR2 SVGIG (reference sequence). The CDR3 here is CAWSVHQNTEAFF. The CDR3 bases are TGTGCCTGGAGTGTACACCAGAACACTGAAGCTTTCTTT. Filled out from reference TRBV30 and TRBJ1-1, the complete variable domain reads SQTIHQWPATLVQPVGSPLSLECTVEGTSNPNLYWYRQAAGRGLQLLFYSVGIGQISSEVPQNLSASRPQDRQFILSSKKLLLSDSGFYLCAWSVHQNTEAFFGQGTRLTVV.

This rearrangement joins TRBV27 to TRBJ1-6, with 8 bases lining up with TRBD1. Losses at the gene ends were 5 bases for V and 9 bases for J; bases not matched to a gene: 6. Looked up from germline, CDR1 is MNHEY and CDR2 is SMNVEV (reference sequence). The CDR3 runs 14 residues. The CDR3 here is CASSPRGLFSPLHF. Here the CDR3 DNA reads TGTGCCAGCAGTCCCAGGGGGCTCTTTTCACCCCTCCACTTT.

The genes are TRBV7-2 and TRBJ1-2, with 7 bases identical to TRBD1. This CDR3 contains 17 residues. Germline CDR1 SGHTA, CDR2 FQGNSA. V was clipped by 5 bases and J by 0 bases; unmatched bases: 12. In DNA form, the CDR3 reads TGTGCCAGCAGCCCCCCCCTACGGGACAGAGCTAACTATGGCTACACCTTC. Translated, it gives CASSPPLRDRANYGYTF.

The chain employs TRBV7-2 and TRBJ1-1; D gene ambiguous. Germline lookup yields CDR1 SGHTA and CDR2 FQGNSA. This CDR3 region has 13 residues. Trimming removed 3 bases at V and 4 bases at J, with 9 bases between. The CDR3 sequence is CASSFQPSTEAFF. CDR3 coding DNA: TGTGCCAGCAGCTTCCAACCGAGCACTGAAGCTTTCTTT.

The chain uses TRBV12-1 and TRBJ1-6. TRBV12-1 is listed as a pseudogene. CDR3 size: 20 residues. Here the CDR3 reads CASSSPISGTVDAYNSPLHF. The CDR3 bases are TGTGCCAGCAGCTCGCCCATATCGGGGACCGTCGATGCCTATAATTCACCCCTCCACTTT.

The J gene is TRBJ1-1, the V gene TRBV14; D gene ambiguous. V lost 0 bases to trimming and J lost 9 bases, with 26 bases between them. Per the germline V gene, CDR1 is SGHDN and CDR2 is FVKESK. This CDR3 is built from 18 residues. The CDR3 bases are TGTGCCAGCAGCCAAGATAGTAAGGAGGTGGGGTCGACCGAAAAAGCTTTCTTT. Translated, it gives CASSQDSKEVGSTEKAFF.

CDR3 sequence reads: CASSWGDRARAQPQHF. The CDR3 coding sequence is TGTGCCAGCAGTTGGGGGGACAGGGCGCGAGCTCAGCCCCAGCATTTT. V gene TRBV28 combines with J gene TRBJ1-5; 9 bases match TRBD1. This CDR3 is 16 amino acids long. Trimming took 4 bases from V and 6 from J; bases not matched to a gene: 10. Germline V gene sequence: CDR1 MDHEN, CDR2 SYDVKM.

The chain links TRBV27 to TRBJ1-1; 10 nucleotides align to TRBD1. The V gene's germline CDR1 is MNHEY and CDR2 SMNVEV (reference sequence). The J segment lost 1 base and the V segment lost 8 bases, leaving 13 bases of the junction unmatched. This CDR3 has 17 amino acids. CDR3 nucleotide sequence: TGTGCCAGCGTCCCGAGACAGGGGGCTAGTGGGAACACTGAAGCTTTCTTT. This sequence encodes CASVPRQGASGNTEAFF.

The CDR3 region is CASSRAIGQYTEAFF. As DNA, the CDR3 is TGTGCCAGCAGCCGAGCCATCGGGCAGTACACTGAAGCTTTCTTT. V is TRBV7-8 and J is TRBJ1-1; no clear D gene. Per the germline V gene, CDR1 is SGHVS and CDR2 is FQNEAQ. V was trimmed by 5 bases and J by 3 bases, leaving 16 bases between them. There are 15 residues in the CDR3.

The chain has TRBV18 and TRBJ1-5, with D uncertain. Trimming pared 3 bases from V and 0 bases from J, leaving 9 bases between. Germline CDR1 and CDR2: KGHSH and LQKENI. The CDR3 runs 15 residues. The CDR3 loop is CASSPSQISNQPQHF. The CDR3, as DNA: TGTGCCAGCTCACCGAGTCAAATTAGCAATCAGCCCCAGCATTTT.

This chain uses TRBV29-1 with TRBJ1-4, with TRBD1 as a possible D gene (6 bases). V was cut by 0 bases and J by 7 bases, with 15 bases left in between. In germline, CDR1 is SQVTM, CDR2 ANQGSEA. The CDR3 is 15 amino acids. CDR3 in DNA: TGCAGCGTTGAAGACGTTCCCAAACAGGGTGAAAAACTGTTTTTT. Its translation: CSVEDVPKQGEKLFF.

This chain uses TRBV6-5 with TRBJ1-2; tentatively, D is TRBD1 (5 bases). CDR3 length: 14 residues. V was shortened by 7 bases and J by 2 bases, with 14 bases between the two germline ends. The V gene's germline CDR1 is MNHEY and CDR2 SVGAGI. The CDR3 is CASMGAAGNYGYTF. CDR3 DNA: TGTGCCAGCATGGGTGCGGCAGGGAACTATGGCTACACCTTC.

The CDR3 spells CASSSTREAFF. In DNA, the CDR3 is TGTGCCAGCAGTTCTACAAGGGAAGCTTTCTTT. The chain joins TRBV2 to TRBJ1-1; D unresolved. Looked up from germline, CDR1 is SNHLY and CDR2 is FYNNEI. CDR3 length: 11 residues. The V end lost 5 bases, the J end lost 8 bases, and 9 bases lay between the germline ends.

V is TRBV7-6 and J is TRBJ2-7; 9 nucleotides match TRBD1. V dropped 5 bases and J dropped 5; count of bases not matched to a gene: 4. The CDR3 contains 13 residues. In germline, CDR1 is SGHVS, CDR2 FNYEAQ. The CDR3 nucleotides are TGTGCCAGCAGCCCTACAGGGGGCCACGAGCAGTACTTC. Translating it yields CASSPTGGHEQYF.